These T cell receptor beta chains were read from a single sample in a study of CD8+ T cells in alopecia areata. Method: immunoSEQ multiplex PCR; TCRdb's copy keeps in-frame clones and lacks some. Of 150,000 to 200,000 clones listed, approximately 59% are singletons. Sequences were derived from CD4+ T cells sorted from blood, sampled at week 0. The receptors stem from a human donor with alopecia areata. The CDR3 runs from the conserved cysteine through the conserved F or W. Each record gives: CDR3 DNA, CDR3 protein, clone size, J gene, D gene, V gene, CDR3 length. A D gene is named only where the DNA matches it firmly. The size field is filled for only some rows; it gives once, few, many or a size class.

TGTGCCAGCAGCTCCAGTGGGCTAGCGGGCCCAGAGAGTGGCTACGAGCAGTACTTC CASSSSGLAGPESGYEQYF NA TRBJ2-7 TRBD2 TRBV11-3 19
TGTGCCAGCAGCCATCGTAGCGGGGAGGGTCTGGAAGAGCAGTACTTC CASSHRSGEGLEEQYF few TRBJ2-7 TRBD2 TRBV4-2 16
TGTGCCAGCAGCCATGGACAGGGAGGGAGCGATCAGCCCCAGCATTTT CASSHGQGGSDQPQHF few TRBJ1-5 TRBD1 TRBV7-2 16
TGTGCCTGGGCAGGGACGGCTAAAGAGACCCAGTACTTC CAWAGTAKETQYF NA TRBJ2-5 NA TRBV30 13
TGTGCCAGCAGTGAAGCCGCGGGGGGGCCGTCCCGGGAGCTGTTTTTT CASSEAAGGPSRELFF NA TRBJ2-2 TRBD2 TRBV2 16
TGTGCCAGCAGCTTATTTGAAGGGGCCAATCAGCCCCAGCATTTT CASSLFEGANQPQHF NA TRBJ1-5 NA TRBV7-2 15
TGCAGCGGTGGACAGGGCTCGATCTACGAGCAGTACTTC CSGGQGSIYEQYF few TRBJ2-7 TRBD1 TRBV29-1 13
TGTGCCAGCAGCCAACGAAACACAGATACGCAGTATTTT CASSQRNTDTQYF NA TRBJ2-3 NA TRBV7-9 13
TGCGCCAGCAGCTTGGGTCCTATGGGTCAGCCCCAGCATTTT CASSLGPMGQPQHF few TRBJ1-5 NA TRBV5-1 14
TGTGCCAGTAGTATCAGGACAGGAGTAGATCAGCCCCAGCATTTT CASSIRTGVDQPQHF NA TRBJ1-5 TRBD1 TRBV19 15
TGCAGCGTTGTAGCGGGGGGGAGCGAGCAGTACTTC CSVVAGGSEQYF NA TRBJ2-7 TRBD2 TRBV29-1 12
TGCGCCAGCAACCGAGCTCCTACCGGGGCATCTAGCACAGATACGCAGTATTTT CASNRAPTGASSTDTQYF NA TRBJ2-3 NA TRBV5-1 18
TGCAGCGTTGCGACAGGGGGACGGGGAGATACGCAGTATTTT CSVATGGRGDTQYF few TRBJ2-3 TRBD1 TRBV29-1 14
TGTGCCTTACAACCTGTAGGGAATTCACCCCTCCACTTT CALQPVGNSPLHF NA TRBJ1-6 NA TRBV7-9 13
TGCGCCAGCAGCTTGGGCCCAACTAATGAAAAACTGTTTTTT CASSLGPTNEKLFF NA TRBJ1-4 NA TRBV5-1 14
TGTGCCTGGAGTCCAAACAGGGGTGCCTACAATGAGCAGTTCTTC CAWSPNRGAYNEQFF NA TRBJ2-1 TRBD1 TRBV30 15
TGTGCCAGCAGCTTAGGCGGGACAGGGGGAAACCACCAGCATTTT CASSLGGTGGNHQHF many TRBJ1-5 TRBD1 TRBV7-2 15
TGTGCCAGCAGTTACTCGAAGTACGGCCAAAATTCACCCCTCCACTTT CASSYSKYGQNSPLHF NA TRBJ1-6 NA TRBV6-6 16
TGTGCCAGCAGCTCGGACACTCGATACACCATATATTTT CASSSDTRYTIYF few TRBJ1-3 NA TRBV7-2 13
TGCAGCGTTGAAGAGGCGACAGATACGCAGTATTTT CSVEEATDTQYF few TRBJ2-3 NA TRBV29-1 12
TGTGCCAGCAGCCAAGAGTGGGCGACTGAAGCTTTCTTT CASSQEWATEAFF NA TRBJ1-1 NA TRBV4-2 13
TGTGCCAGCAGTTACGGGACGACCGGAGAGCAGTTCTTC CASSYGTTGEQFF NA TRBJ2-1 NA TRBV6-5 13
TGCAGCGGGAGAGGGACAGAGAACTATGGCTACACCTTC CSGRGTENYGYTF NA TRBJ1-2 TRBD1 TRBV29-1 13
TGTGCCAGCAGAGGGACAGGGCGCACCGGGGAGCTGTTTTTT CASRGTGRTGELFF NA TRBJ2-2 TRBD1 TRBV2 14
TGTGCCAGCAGCTCCGGGGCCCTAGGGACAGGGGGAGGACCCCTCCACTTT CASSSGALGTGGGPLHF NA TRBJ1-6 TRBD1 TRBV5-6 17
TGCGCCAGCAGCTTGGATTCAGCCCCAAATGGCTACACCTTC CASSLDSAPNGYTF NA TRBJ1-2 NA TRBV5-1 14
TGTGCCAGCAGCCTCCGGGGGCGGGGAGGGCCCCTTTTGGACTATGGCTACACCTTC CASSLRGRGGPLLDYGYTF many TRBJ1-2 NA TRBV5-5 19
TGTGCCAGCAGATCCAGGGGGCTTGATGAAAAACTGTTTTTT CASRSRGLDEKLFF once TRBJ1-4 TRBD1 TRBV25-1 14